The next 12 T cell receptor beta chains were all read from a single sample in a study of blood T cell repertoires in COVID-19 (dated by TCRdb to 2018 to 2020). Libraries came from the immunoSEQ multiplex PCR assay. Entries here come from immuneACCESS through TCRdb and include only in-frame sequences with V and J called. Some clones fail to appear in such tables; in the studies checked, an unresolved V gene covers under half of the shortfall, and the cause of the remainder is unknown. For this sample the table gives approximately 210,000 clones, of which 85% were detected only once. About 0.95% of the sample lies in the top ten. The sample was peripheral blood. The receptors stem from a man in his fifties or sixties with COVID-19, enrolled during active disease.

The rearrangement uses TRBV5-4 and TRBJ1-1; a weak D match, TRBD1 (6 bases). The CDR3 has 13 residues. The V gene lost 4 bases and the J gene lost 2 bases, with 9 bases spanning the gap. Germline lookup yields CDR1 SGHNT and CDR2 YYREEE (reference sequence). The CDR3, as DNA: TGTGCCAGCAGCAAACAGGGTAACACTGAAGCTTTCTTT. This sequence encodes CASSKQGNTEAFF.

CDR3 nucleotide sequence: TGTGCCAGCTCACCAGGGGCCTCCAAGGGCAATGAGCAGTTCTTC. Translating gives CASSPGASKGNEQFF. The chain combines TRBV18 with TRBJ2-1; TRBD1 might be the D (5 bases). V was cut by 2 bases and J by 6 bases, with 14 bases left in between. The CDR3 runs to 15 residues. Germline values: CDR1 KGHSH, CDR2 LQKENI.

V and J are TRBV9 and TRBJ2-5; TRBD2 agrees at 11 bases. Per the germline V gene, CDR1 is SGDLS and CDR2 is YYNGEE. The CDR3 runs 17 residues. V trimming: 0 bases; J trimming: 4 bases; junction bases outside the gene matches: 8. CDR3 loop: CASSVDVRLAGTETQYF. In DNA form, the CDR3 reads TGTGCCAGCAGCGTAGACGTTCGACTAGCGGGGACAGAGACCCAGTACTTC.

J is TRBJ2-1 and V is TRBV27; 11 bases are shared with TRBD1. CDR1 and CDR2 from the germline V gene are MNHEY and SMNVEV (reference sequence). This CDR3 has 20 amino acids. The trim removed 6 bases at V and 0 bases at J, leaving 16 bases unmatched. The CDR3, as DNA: TGTGCCAGCAGGGTCGCGGACAGGGGGCTTTTGGGTGGCTCCTACAATGAGCAGTTCTTC. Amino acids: CASRVADRGLLGGSYNEQFF.

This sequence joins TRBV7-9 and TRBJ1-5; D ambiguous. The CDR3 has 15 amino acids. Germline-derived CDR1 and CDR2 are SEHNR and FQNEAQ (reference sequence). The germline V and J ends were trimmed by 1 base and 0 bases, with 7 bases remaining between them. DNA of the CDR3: TGTGCCAGCAGCTTAGGAGCTTATAGCAATCAGCCCCAGCATTTT. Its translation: CASSLGAYSNQPQHF.

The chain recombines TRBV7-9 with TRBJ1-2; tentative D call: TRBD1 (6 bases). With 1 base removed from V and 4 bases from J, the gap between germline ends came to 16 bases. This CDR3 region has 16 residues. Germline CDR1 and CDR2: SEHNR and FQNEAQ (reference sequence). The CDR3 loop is CASSLDRTEEGYGYTF. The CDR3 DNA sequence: TGTGCCAGCAGCTTAGATCGGACAGAAGAGGGCTATGGCTACACCTTC.

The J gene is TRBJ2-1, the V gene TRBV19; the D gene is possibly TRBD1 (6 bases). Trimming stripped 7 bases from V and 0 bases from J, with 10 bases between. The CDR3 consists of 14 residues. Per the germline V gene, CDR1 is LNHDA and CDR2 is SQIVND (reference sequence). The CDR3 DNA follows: TGTGCCAGTAAGGACAGCAGCTCCTACAATGAGCAGTTCTTC. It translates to CASKDSSSYNEQFF.

Written as DNA, the CDR3 is TGTGCCAGCAGTCCCCTGGACAGTGCTGACTACAATGAGCAGTTCTTC. As protein: CASSPLDSADYNEQFF. The chain couples TRBV25-1 to TRBJ2-1, with D possibly matching TRBD1 (6 bases). Trimming shortened V by 5 bases and J by 3 bases, and 17 bases separated the two germline ends. The CDR3 loop spans 16 amino acids. Germline V gives CDR1 MGHDK, CDR2 SYGVNS.

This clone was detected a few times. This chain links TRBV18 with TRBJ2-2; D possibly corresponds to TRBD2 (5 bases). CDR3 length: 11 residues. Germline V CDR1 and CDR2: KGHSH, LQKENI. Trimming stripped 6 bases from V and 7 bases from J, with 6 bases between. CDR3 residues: CASSGDGELFF. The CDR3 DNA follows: TGTGCCAGCTCCGGGGACGGGGAGCTGTTTTTT.

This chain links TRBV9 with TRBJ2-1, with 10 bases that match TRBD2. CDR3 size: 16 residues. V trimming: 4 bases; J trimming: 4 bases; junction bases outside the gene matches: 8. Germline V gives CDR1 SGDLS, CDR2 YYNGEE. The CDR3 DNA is TGTGCCAGCAGCCCTCGTCCGGGACTAGCGTACAATGAGCAGTTCTTC. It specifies CASSPRPGLAYNEQFF.

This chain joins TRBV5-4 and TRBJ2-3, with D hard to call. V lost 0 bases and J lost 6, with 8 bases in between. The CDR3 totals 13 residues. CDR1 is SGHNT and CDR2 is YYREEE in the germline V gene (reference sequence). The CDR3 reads CASSLEVEDTQYF. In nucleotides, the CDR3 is TGTGCCAGCAGCTTGGAAGTCGAGGATACGCAGTATTTT.

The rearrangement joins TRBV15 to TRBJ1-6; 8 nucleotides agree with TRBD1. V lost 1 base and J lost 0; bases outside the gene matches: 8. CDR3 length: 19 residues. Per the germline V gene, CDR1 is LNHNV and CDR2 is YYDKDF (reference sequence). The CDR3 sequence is CATSRGGTGRSSYNSPLHF. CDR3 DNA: TGTGCCACCAGCAGAGGAGGGACAGGCCGAAGCTCCTATAATTCACCCCTCCACTTT.